A selection of T cell receptor beta chains follows, all from one sample in a study of T-cell reconstitution after alpha-beta-depleted transplantation in children. Via MiXCR, TCRdb re-called the PCR reads, giving one row per CDR3 protein. The sample lists about 110,000 distinct CDR3 sequences, about 21% occurring once. Sequencing used PBMCs, mostly from graft donor cells, obtained 180 days after TCRalphabeta/CD19-depleted stem cell transplant. These receptors were obtained from a male patient under 10 years old who had a stem cell transplant for chronic granulomatous disease, so the T cells may come from the graft donor. Both conserved end residues are part of each CDR3. Each record gives: J gene, V gene, CDR3 protein.

TRBJ2-5	TRBV5-4	CASSPVGETQYF
TRBJ2-1	TRBV12-3/TRBV12-4	CASSPQGTGFLNEQFF
TRBJ2-3	TRBV5-1	CASSRGESTDTQYF
TRBJ1-1	TRBV20-1	CSARGWTRNTEAFF
TRBJ2-1	TRBV24-1	CATSDSSGRVFNEQFF
TRBJ2-6	TRBV7-2	CASSDRQGTGANVLTF
TRBJ2-1	TRBV6-5	CASSLQGKVGNEQFF
TRBJ1-3	TRBV6-5	CASSYSGSSGNTIYF
TRBJ2-5	TRBV20-1	CSAGIGETQYF
TRBJ2-7	TRBV29-1	CSVVLRSYEQYF
TRBJ2-1	TRBV6-2/TRBV6-3	CASSNRGANEQFF
TRBJ1-5	TRBV12-3/TRBV12-4	CASSFAGGNQPQHF
TRBJ2-3	TRBV7-6	CASSDLRGMTDTQYF
TRBJ2-1	TRBV19	CASSGQLVTLYNEQFF
TRBJ2-3	TRBV7-6	CASSLLGGSETDTQYF
TRBJ2-5	TRBV29-1	CSGLGGTERETQYF
TRBJ2-3	TRBV20-1	CSARGPSLDTQYF
TRBJ2-2	TRBV5-1	CASTGQANTGELFF
TRBJ2-2	TRBV11-2	CASSPGTVNTGELFF
TRBJ1-1	TRBV30	CAWSGRQGGVYEAFF
TRBJ2-1	TRBV6-1	CARGLALYNEGQFF
TRBJ1-2	TRBV25-1	CASSEFDRDRDGYTF
TRBJ1-5	TRBV29-1	CSVGQGASDQPQHF
TRBJ2-7	TRBV12-3/TRBV12-4	CASGTPYEQYF
TRBJ2-3	TRBV12-3/TRBV12-4	CASSLDRSGDTQYF
TRBJ1-1	TRBV5-1	CASSSGLTEAFF
TRBJ2-1	TRBV29-1	CSVEGVSASSYNEQFF
TRBJ2-1	TRBV20-1	CSAKPGLAGGSSYNEQFF
TRBJ2-1	TRBV11-1	CASSPGFVVRNEQFF
TRBJ2-5	TRBV2	CASSESGIRETQYF
TRBJ2-3	TRBV20-1	CSAILAEFTDTQYF
TRBJ2-1	TRBV11-2	CASSTSGGAWVNEQFF
TRBJ2-7	TRBV20-1	CSARDSLAVEQYF
TRBJ1-1	TRBV20-1	CSARNTEAFF
TRBJ2-7	TRBV10-3	CAISATSYEQYF
TRBJ2-5	TRBV5-8	CASSPDAKETQYF
TRBJ1-5	TRBV7-6	CASSPGGSNQPQHF
TRBJ1-1	TRBV5-1	CASRQSRRMNTEAFF
TRBJ2-3	TRBV21-1	CANRGRADTQYF
TRBJ1-3	TRBV6-1	CASSQTGSGNTIYF
TRBJ2-1	TRBV20-1	CSASSFLTGNEQFF
TRBJ2-7	TRBV5-5	CASSLVPSGLYEQYF
TRBJ2-7	TRBV9	CASSPRTTSYEQYF
TRBJ2-7	TRBV10-1	CASSSGTGNSYEQYF
TRBJ2-3	TRBV12-3/TRBV12-4	CASAYPNEGTDTQYF
TRBJ2-4	TRBV20-1	CSARDGGLEGYF
TRBJ2-3	TRBV7-2	CASSLGVDTQYF
TRBJ2-3	TRBV4-2	CASSQDRNTDTQYF